This TCR beta chain was documented in a study of early stage breast cancer tumors. Looking at the study overall: Most invasive tumors, about 75% of the 16, were ER+/PR+/HER2-. Notes on the study in general: Enriched TCRB sequences shared across patients were mostly commonly generated sequences.

This CDR3 has 15 residues. The germline CDR1 and CDR2 sequences are LNHDA and SQIVND (reference sequence). With V trimmed by 6 bases and J by 3 bases, 6 bases remained unmatched. Each sample had two DNA replicates, 0.5 ug blood or about 1.5 ug tissue. TCRdb keeps only in-frame clones here, not all; method: immunoSEQ multiplex PCR. The data show roughly 49,000 clones, roughly 78% seen once. This clone was seen a few times. Its matching antigen is unknown. Sequenced sample: blood. The sequence was obtained from a person aged 35 to 50 with breast cancer. The chain carries TRBV19 and TRBJ1-5; 9 bases agree with TRBD1. CDR3: CASSEGQGFNQPQHF. CDR3 bases: TGTGCCAGTAGCGAGGGACAGGGCTTCAATCAGCCCCAGCATTTT.